These T cell receptor beta chains were read from a single sample in a study of siplizumab effects on memory and regulatory T cells. This table comes from immunoSEQ multiplex PCR, and its TCRdb copy is limited to in-frame clones, with some not included. The sample records some 100,000 clones, about 91% being singletons. Sequencing input: CD4+ T cells sorted from blood. The receptors were gathered from a human donor in good health. CDR3s include the opening cysteine and the closing phenylalanine or tryptophan. The D gene is left open where the match is weak. A clone size is listed for some rows: how often the clone was seen (once, few, many), or a class if it is expanded.

D gene | clone size | J gene | V gene | CDR3 protein | CDR3 DNA
NA | NA | TRBJ2-2 | TRBV6-4 | CASRYGGGTGELFF | TGTGCCAGTCGATATGGGGGAGGCACCGGGGAGCTGTTTTTT
NA | NA | TRBJ2-4 | TRBV11-2 | CASSQKSPHF | TGTGCCAGCAGCCAGAAGTCCCCCCACTTC
TRBD2 | NA | TRBJ2-3 | TRBV7-7 | CASSRGGSTDTQYF | TGTGCCAGCAGCCGGGGGGGGTCCACAGATACGCAGTATTTT
NA | NA | TRBJ2-5 | TRBV5-4 | CASSLGQSQETQYF | TGTGCCAGCAGCTTGGGACAGTCCCAAGAGACCCAGTACTTC
NA | NA | TRBJ1-5 | TRBV19 | CASSMDVEQPQHF | TGTGCCAGTAGTATGGACGTTGAGCAGCCCCAGCATTTT
TRBD1 | NA | TRBJ1-2 | TRBV5-6 | CASSGTIGTAYGYTF | TGTGCCAGCAGCGGCACAATCGGGACAGCTTATGGCTACACCTTC
NA | NA | TRBJ1-1 | TRBV19 | CASSTVMNTEAFF | TGTGCCAGTAGTACGGTCATGAACACTGAAGCTTTCTTT
NA | NA | TRBJ2-3 | TRBV5-1 | CASSWDGGGRTDTQYF | TGCGCCAGCAGCTGGGACGGGGGAGGTCGCACAGATACGCAGTATTTT
NA | NA | TRBJ1-6 | TRBV7-9 | CASSLEGTPNSPLHF | TGTGCCAGCAGCTTAGAAGGGACACCAAATTCACCCCTCCACTTT
TRBD1 | once | TRBJ2-7 | TRBV9 | CASSVAGTGGEQYF | TGTGCCAGCAGCGTGGCCGGGACAGGGGGCGAGCAGTACTTC
NA | NA | TRBJ1-2 | TRBV29-1 | CSVEPTESNYGYTF | TGCAGCGTTGAACCAACAGAAAGTAACTATGGCTACACCTTC
NA | once | TRBJ1-2 | TRBV11-2 | CASSVDRSLNYGYTF | TGTGCCAGCAGCGTCGACAGGTCTCTGAACTATGGCTACACCTTC
TRBD2 | NA | TRBJ2-3 | TRBV9 | CASSPWVAGEDTQYF | TGTGCCAGCAGCCCCTGGGTAGCGGGGGAGGATACGCAGTATTTT
TRBD1 | NA | TRBJ2-7 | TRBV27 | CASRHQTGVWAEQYF | TGTGCCAGCAGGCATCAGACAGGGGTTTGGGCCGAGCAGTACTTC
NA | NA | TRBJ1-1 | TRBV29-1 | CSAGQGPNTEAFF | TGCAGCGCTGGACAAGGGCCGAACACTGAAGCTTTCTTT
TRBD1 | NA | TRBJ1-5 | TRBV5-5 | CASSPKQGASNQPQHF | TGTGCCAGCAGCCCCAAACAGGGGGCGAGCAATCAGCCCCAGCATTTT
NA | few | TRBJ1-1 | TRBV10-3 | CAISGTSSDGAFF | TGTGCCATCTCCGGGACAAGTTCCGATGGGGCTTTCTTT
NA | NA | TRBJ2-5 | TRBV19 | CASSPKVGVASRETQYF | TGTGCCAGTAGTCCCAAAGTAGGGGTAGCTAGTAGGGAGACCCAGTACTTC
NA | once | TRBJ2-5 | TRBV7-2 | CASSAGGGGGETQYF | TGTGCCAGCAGCGCCGGCGGGGGAGGGGGAGAGACCCAGTACTTC
NA | NA | TRBJ1-1 | TRBV5-4 | CASSLGANTEAFF | TGTGCCAGCAGCTTGGGGGCGAACACTGAAGCTTTCTTT
NA | NA | TRBJ1-6 | TRBV4-1 | CASSQEGRRGNSPLHF | TGCGCCAGCAGCCAAGAAGGCAGGCGCGGCAATTCACCCCTCCACTTT
NA | NA | TRBJ2-5 | TRBV27 | CASAPAPTQETQYF | TGTGCCAGCGCCCCGGCCCCGACCCAAGAGACCCAGTACTTC
NA | NA | TRBJ1-2 | TRBV28 | CASKTVFPNYGYTF | TGTGCCAGCAAAACAGTGTTTCCTAACTATGGCTACACCTTC
TRBD1 | NA | TRBJ1-5 | TRBV6-1 | CASIRRQGYQPQHF | TGTGCCAGCATTAGAAGACAGGGTTATCAGCCCCAGCATTTT
NA | NA | TRBJ2-3 | TRBV7-2 | CASSLVTGISTDTQYF | TGTGCCAGCAGCTTAGTCACAGGAATTAGCACAGATACGCAGTATTTT
TRBD1 | NA | TRBJ2-7 | TRBV15 | CATSRDWTGYQYF | TGTGCCACCAGCAGAGACTGGACAGGGTATCAGTACTTC
TRBD1 | NA | TRBJ2-1 | TRBV5-6 | CASSLEFSGGAYNEQFF | TGTGCCAGCAGCCTTGAATTCTCAGGGGGCGCCTACAATGAGCAGTTCTTC